Presented here are 21 T cell receptor beta chains from one specimen sequenced in a study of T cell responses to AZD1222 COVID-19 vaccine. Clones were sequenced by immunoSEQ multiplex PCR, and TCRdb holds only the in-frame ones, with some missing. Among approximately 150,000 clones listed, 80% to 95% were seen once. This specimen was peripheral blood, taken 28 days after the second AZD1222 dose. These receptors came from an adult who received the AZD1222 COVID-19 vaccine.

This clone was seen a few times. V gene TRBV11-2 combines with J gene TRBJ1-1; D unclear. The ends were cut back, 5 bases at V and 6 bases at J, with 10 bases in the middle. From germline, CDR1 is SGHAT and CDR2 FQNNGV. The CDR3 has 12 residues. The CDR3 reads CASSHIGAEAFF. The CDR3 DNA reads as TGTGCCAGCAGCCATATAGGAGCTGAAGCTTTCTTT.

CDR3 sequence: CASMDSSPPAFF. The CDR3 nucleotides are TGTGCCAGCATGGACAGTTCGCCCCCCGCTTTCTTT. V and J are TRBV12-3 or TRBV12-4 and TRBJ1-1; tentatively, D is TRBD1 (6 bases). Deletions cut 7 bases from V and 11 bases from J, with 17 bases between. The CDR3 is made up of 12 amino acids.

The chain uses TRBV6-5 and TRBJ1-4; D not resolved. The length of the CDR3 is 13 residues. V lost 7 bases and J 5 bases, leaving 11 bases between the germline ends. CDR1 and CDR2 (germline): MNHEY, SVGAGI. The CDR3: CASTARRNEKLFF. Here the CDR3 DNA reads TGTGCCAGCACAGCGCGTCGGAATGAAAAACTGTTTTTT.

This clone was detected once. The J gene is TRBJ2-5, the V gene TRBV7-9; 10 bases are shared with TRBD1. V was clipped by 7 bases and J by 5 bases; unmatched bases: 13. The CDR3 consists of 16 residues. The germline V gene encodes CDR1 SEHNR and CDR2 FQNEAQ (reference sequence). The CDR3 sequence is CASISPGQGFGETQYF. DNA of the CDR3: TGTGCCAGCATCTCTCCGGGACAGGGGTTCGGGGAGACCCAGTACTTC.

V gene TRBV27 combines with J gene TRBJ1-5; 7 bases fit TRBD1. The CDR3 is 16 residues long. Germline values: CDR1 MNHEY, CDR2 SMNVEV (reference sequence). Trimming removed 5 bases from V and 2 bases from J; junction bases left unmatched: 9. The DNA of the CDR3 is TGTGCCAGCAGTATTACCGGGGACAGACGCAATCAGCCCCAGCATTTT. Encoded protein: CASSITGDRRNQPQHF.

The chain couples TRBV19 to TRBJ1-5, with unresolved D. CDR3 length: 13 residues. The germline CDR1 and CDR2 sequences are LNHDA and SQIVND (reference sequence). The V and J ends lost 3 bases and 4 bases respectively, with 7 bases between them. The CDR3 loop is CASSIPGNQPQHF. CDR3 DNA: TGTGCCAGTAGTATCCCAGGAAATCAGCCCCAGCATTTT.

In the case of this clone: Given the absence of the conserved phenylalanine or tryptophan at the CDR3 end, a read error is likely. No DNA is shown, since the ends of the CDR3 on it are uncertain; the CDR3 is the one TCRdb lists. This sequence joins TRBV28 and TRBJ1-2; TRBD1, as called in the table, went unchecked against the DNA. The CDR3 totals 11 residues, both ends included. Germline V gives CDR1 MDHEN, CDR2 SYDVKM. CDR3 in amino acids: CASSFKGGQAE.

With regard to this clone: Sequence at one end of the junction differs from germline and may be a read error. The rearrangement uses TRBV12-3 or TRBV12-4 and TRBJ1-3; TRBD1 matches at 7 bases. This CDR3 is built from 11 residues. The CDR3 region is CASSLFGTANF. CDR3 nucleotide sequence: TGTGCCAGCAGTTTGTTTGGGACAGCCAATTTT.

This sequence joins TRBV12-3 or TRBV12-4 and TRBJ1-1; unclear D gene. The CDR3 has 13 amino acids. V was trimmed by 3 bases and J by 0 bases, leaving 5 bases between them. The CDR3 is CASSLSMNTEAFF. DNA of the CDR3: TGTGCCAGCAGTTTGAGCATGAACACTGAAGCTTTCTTT.

The gene calls are TRBV9 and TRBJ2-1; TRBD2 matches at 7 bases. The germline gives CDR1 SGDLS, CDR2 YYNGEE. Trimming took 4 bases from V and 2 from J; bases not matched to a gene: 9. The CDR3 consists of 16 residues. In DNA form, the CDR3 reads TGTGCCAGCAGCCCCCCCAGCGGGGTAGCCTACAATGAGCAGTTCTTC. It yields the protein CASSPPSGVAYNEQFF.

In DNA, the CDR3 is TGTGCCAGCACGTCGGGAGCAGGGAGGACCACCATATATTTT. Protein sequence: CASTSGAGRTTIYF. V is TRBV3-1 (or the pseudogene TRBV3-2) and J is TRBJ1-3, with D perhaps matching TRBD1 (5 bases). This CDR3 comprises 14 residues. Trimming removed 7 bases at V and 9 bases at J, with 19 bases between. The V gene's germline CDR1 is LGHDT and CDR2 YNNKEL (reference sequence).

This clone was seen a single time. The chain uses TRBV29-1 and TRBJ2-5; 7 bases line up with TRBD1. Germline CDR1 reads SQVTM; CDR2 reads ANQGSEA. Unmatched junction bases numbered 7, after V lost 8 bases and J lost 4 bases. The CDR3 loop spans 12 amino acids. The CDR3: CSLQQGIETQYF. As DNA, the CDR3 is TGCAGCCTGCAACAGGGGATAGAGACCCAGTACTTC.

The CDR3 sequence: CASSYYLADRTDTQYF. The DNA for the CDR3 is TGTGCCAGCAGTTACTATCTAGCGGACCGCACAGATACGCAGTATTTT. The J gene is TRBJ2-3, the V gene TRBV6-5, with 7 bases that match TRBD2. J lost 1 base, V lost 1 base, and 5 bases had no gene match. Per the germline V gene, CDR1 is MNHEY and CDR2 is SVGAGI. CDR3 size: 16 residues.

The CDR3, as DNA: TGTGCCAGCAGTTTGGGCGGGGGAAGCACAGATACGCAGTATTTT. It translates to CASSLGGGSTDTQYF. The gene calls are TRBV6-2 or TRBV6-3 and TRBJ2-3; 7 nucleotides match TRBD2. The V gene's germline CDR1 is MNHEY and CDR2 SVGEGT. This CDR3 has 15 residues. The V and J ends lost 4 bases and 0 bases, in that order; junction bases with no gene match: 4.

V usage is TRBV15 and J usage is TRBJ1-1; D is possibly TRBD1 (6 bases). Trimming shortened V by 1 base and J by 0 bases, and 15 bases separated the two germline ends. The germline V gene has CDR1 LNHNV and CDR2 YYDKDF (reference sequence). This CDR3 has 17 amino acids. This CDR3 reads CATSRAGSGVLNTEAFF. Written as DNA, the CDR3 is TGTGCCACCAGCAGAGCAGGGTCAGGGGTTTTGAACACTGAAGCTTTCTTT.

V usage is TRBV28 and J usage is TRBJ1-2; no clear D. The CDR3 is made up of 14 amino acids. Trimming took off 1 base at V and 6 bases at J, with 12 bases between the two ends. CDR1 is MDHEN and CDR2 is SYDVKM in the germline V gene. The DNA of the CDR3 is TGTGCCAGCAGTTTATTTTCCGGGAAGAATGGCTACACCTTC. It translates to CASSLFSGKNGYTF.

The V and J genes are TRBV7-3 and TRBJ2-5; 8 bases are a match to TRBD2. J gave up 5 bases and V 2 bases, and 7 bases lay outside the gene matches. This CDR3 comprises 15 residues. Germline CDR1 SGHTA, CDR2 FQGTGA. CDR3 in amino acids: CASSLVRREVETQYF. The DNA for the CDR3 is TGTGCCAGCAGCTTAGTGCGGCGGGAGGTGGAGACCCAGTACTTC.

This chain links TRBV5-1 with TRBJ1-2; 7 bases are shared with TRBD1. This CDR3 region has 15 residues. J lost 3 bases, V lost 4 bases, and 9 bases had no gene match. The V gene's germline CDR1 is SGHRS and CDR2 YFSETQ. In DNA, the CDR3 is TGCGCCAGCAGCAACGACAGGGTCCAGGACTATGGCTACACCTTC. Translated: CASSNDRVQDYGYTF.

V usage is TRBV19 and J usage is TRBJ1-2; 10 bases map to TRBD1. This CDR3 has 16 residues. Germline V CDR1 and CDR2: LNHDA, SQIVND (reference sequence). Trimming cost V 4 bases and J 7 bases; bases outside gene matches: 12. The CDR3 protein is CASSRGQGSPPGGYTF. The CDR3 DNA is TGTGCCAGTAGTAGGGGACAGGGGAGCCCACCGGGTGGCTACACCTTC.

The genes are TRBV7-8 and TRBJ2-1; D call uncertain. In germline, CDR1 is SGHVS, CDR2 FQNEAQ. The V and J ends lost 0 bases and 0 bases respectively, with 15 bases between them. This CDR3 contains 18 residues. CDR3 sequence: CASSLASTFQSSYNEQFF. DNA of the CDR3: TGTGCCAGCAGCTTAGCGAGTACTTTCCAAAGCTCCTACAATGAGCAGTTCTTC.

The J gene is TRBJ1-1, the V gene TRBV2; 7 bases agree with TRBD1. This CDR3 has 15 amino acids. V was clipped by 7 bases and J by 5 bases; unmatched bases: 13. Germline assignment: CDR1 SNHLY and CDR2 FYNNEI. The CDR3 DNA reads as TGTGCCAGCAAATCCCGACAGGGCATAATGACTGAAGCTTTCTTT. Translating it yields CASKSRQGIMTEAFF.